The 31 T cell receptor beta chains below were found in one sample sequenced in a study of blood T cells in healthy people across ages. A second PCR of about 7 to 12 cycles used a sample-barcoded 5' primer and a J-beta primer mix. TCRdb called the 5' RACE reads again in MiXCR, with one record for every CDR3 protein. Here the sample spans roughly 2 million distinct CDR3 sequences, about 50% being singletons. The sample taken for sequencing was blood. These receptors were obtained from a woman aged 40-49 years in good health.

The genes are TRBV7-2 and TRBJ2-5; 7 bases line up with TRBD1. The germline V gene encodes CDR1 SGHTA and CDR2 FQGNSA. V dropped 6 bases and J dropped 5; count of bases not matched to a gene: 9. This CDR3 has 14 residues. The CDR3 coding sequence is TGTGCCAGCAGGGTACCGGTGACAGGGGAGACCCAGTACTTC. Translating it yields CASRVPVTGETQYF.

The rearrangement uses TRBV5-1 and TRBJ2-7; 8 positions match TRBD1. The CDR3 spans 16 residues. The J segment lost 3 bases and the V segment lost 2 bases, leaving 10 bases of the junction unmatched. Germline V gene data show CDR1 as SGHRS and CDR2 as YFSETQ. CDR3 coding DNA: TGCGCCAGCAGCTTCCGAGAGGGGACAGGTCACTACGAGCAGTACTTC. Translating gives CASSFREGTGHYEQYF.

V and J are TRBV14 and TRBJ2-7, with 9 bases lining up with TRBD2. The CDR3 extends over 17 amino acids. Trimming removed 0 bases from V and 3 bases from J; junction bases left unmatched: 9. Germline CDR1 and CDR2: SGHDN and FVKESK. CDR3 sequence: CASSQDGPAGGRYEQYF. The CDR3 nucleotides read TGTGCCAGCAGCCAAGATGGCCCAGCGGGGGGCCGCTACGAGCAGTACTTC. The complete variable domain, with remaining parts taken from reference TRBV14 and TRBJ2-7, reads EAGVTQFPSHSVIEKGQTVTLRCDPISGHDNLYWYRRVMGKEIKFLLHFVKESKQDESGMPNNRFLAERTGGTYSTLKVQPAELEDSGVYFCASSQDGPAGGRYEQYFGPGTRLTVT.

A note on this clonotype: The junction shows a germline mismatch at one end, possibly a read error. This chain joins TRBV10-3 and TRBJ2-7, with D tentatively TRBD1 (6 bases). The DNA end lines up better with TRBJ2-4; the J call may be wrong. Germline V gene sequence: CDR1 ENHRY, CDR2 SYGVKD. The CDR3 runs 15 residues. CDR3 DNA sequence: TGTGCCGTCAGTGAGTCGGCACAGGGAATGGGCATTCAGTACTTC. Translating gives CAVSESAQGMGIQYF.

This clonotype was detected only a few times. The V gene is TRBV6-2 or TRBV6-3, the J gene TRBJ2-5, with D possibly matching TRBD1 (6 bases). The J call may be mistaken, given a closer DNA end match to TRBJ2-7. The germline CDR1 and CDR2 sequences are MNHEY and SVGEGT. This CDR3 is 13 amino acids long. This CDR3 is CASRPQGRYEQYF. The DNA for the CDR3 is TGTGCCAGCAGGCCACAGGGTCGGTACGAGCAGTACTTC.

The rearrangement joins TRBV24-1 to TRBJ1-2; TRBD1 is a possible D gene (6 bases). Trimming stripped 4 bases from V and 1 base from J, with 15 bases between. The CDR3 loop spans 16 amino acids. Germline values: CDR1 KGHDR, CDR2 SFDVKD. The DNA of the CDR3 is TGTGCCACCAGTGACCCCGACGGACAGCTTAACTATGGCTACACCTTC. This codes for CATSDPDGQLNYGYTF.

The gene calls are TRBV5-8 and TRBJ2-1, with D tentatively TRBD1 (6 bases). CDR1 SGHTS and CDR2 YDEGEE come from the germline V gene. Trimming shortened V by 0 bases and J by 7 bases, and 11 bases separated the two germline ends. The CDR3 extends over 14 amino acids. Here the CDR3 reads CASSLGRTENEQFF. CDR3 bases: TGTGCCAGCAGCTTGGGCCGGACAGAGAATGAGCAGTTCTTC.

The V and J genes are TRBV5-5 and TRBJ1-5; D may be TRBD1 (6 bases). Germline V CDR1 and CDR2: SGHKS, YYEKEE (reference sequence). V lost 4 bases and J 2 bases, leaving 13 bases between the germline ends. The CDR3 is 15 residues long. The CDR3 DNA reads TGTGCCAGCAGCCACAGGGCGGGTGGCAATCAGCCCCAGCATTTT. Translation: CASSHRAGGNQPQHF. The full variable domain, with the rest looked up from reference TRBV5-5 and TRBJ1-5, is DAGVTQSPTHLIKTRGQQVTLRCSPISGHKSVSWYQQVLGQGPQFIFQYYEKEERGRGNFPDRFSARQFPNYSSELNVNALLLGDSALYLCASSHRAGGNQPQHFGDGTRLSIL.

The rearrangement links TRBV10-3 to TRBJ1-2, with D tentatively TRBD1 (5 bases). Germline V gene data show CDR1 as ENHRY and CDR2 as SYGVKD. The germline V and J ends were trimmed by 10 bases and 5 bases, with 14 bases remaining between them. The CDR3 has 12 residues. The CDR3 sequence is CATSSGPYGYTF. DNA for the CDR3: TGTGCCACCAGCTCGGGACCTTATGGCTACACCTTC.

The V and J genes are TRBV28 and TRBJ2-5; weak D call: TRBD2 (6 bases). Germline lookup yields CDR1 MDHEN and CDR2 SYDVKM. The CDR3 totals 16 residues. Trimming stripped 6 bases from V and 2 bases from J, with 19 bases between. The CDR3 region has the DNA TGTGCCAGCAGCCCACGGGGTGCGGGGCTACAAGAGACCCAGTACTTC. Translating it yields CASSPRGAGLQETQYF.

Here the CDR3 reads CAISVSNQPQHF. CDR3 coding DNA: TGTGCCATCAGTGTCTCCAATCAGCCCCAGCATTTT. This rearrangement joins TRBV10-3 to TRBJ1-5; no reliable D call. This CDR3 has 12 amino acids. CDR1 ENHRY and CDR2 SYGVKD come from the germline V gene. The V and J ends lost 4 bases and 3 bases respectively, with 4 bases between them.

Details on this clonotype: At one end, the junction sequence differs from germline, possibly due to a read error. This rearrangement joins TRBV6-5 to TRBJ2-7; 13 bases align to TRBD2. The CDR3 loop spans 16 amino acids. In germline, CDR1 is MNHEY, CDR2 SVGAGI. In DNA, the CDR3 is TGTGCCAGCAGTTCGGGACTAGCGGGGAGCTCCTACGAGCAATGCTTC. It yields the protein CASSSGLAGSSYEQCF.

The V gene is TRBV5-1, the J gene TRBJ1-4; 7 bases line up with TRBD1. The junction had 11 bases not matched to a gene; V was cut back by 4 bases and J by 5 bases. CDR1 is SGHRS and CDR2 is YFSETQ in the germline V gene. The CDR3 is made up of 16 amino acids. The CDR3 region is CASSARAGTENEKLFF. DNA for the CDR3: TGCGCCAGCAGCGCACGCGCCGGGACAGAGAATGAAAAACTGTTTTTT.

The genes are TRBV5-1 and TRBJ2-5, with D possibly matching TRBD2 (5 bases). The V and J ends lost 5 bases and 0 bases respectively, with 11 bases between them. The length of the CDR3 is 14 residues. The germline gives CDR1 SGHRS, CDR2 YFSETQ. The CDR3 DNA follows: TGCGCCAGCAGTCCGGGAAGCAACCAAGAGACCCAGTACTTC. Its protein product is CASSPGSNQETQYF.

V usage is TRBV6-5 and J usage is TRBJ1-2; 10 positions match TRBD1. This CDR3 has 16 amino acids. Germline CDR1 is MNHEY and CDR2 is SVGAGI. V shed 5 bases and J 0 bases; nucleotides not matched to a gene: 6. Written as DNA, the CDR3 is TGTGCCAGCAGTCGTACAGGGACAGGGGCTAACTATGGCTACACCTTC. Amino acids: CASSRTGTGANYGYTF.

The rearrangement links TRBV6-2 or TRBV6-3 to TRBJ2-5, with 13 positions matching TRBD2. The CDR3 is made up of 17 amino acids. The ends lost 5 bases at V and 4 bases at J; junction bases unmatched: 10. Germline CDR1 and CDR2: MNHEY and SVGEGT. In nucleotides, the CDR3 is TGTGCCAGCAGTCGACGGACTAGCGGGGGTGGAAGAGAGACCCAGTACTTC. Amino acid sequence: CASSRRTSGGGRETQYF.

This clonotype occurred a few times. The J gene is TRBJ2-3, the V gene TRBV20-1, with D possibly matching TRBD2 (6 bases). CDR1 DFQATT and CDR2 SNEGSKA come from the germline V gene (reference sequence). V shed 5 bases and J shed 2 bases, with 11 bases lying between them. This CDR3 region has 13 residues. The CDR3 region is CSAPGTHTDTQYF. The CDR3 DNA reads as TGCAGTGCTCCCGGGACTCACACAGATACGCAGTATTTT.

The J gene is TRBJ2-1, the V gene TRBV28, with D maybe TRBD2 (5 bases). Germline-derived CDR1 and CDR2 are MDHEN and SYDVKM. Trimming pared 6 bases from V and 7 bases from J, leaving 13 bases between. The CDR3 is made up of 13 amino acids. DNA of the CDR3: TGTGCCAGCAGGGATGGGAGAATTAATGAGCAGTTCTTC. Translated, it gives CASRDGRINEQFF.

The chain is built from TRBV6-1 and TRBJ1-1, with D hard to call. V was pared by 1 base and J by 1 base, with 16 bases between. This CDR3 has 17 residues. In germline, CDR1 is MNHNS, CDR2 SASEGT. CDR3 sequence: CASSEVPSLGRNTEAFF. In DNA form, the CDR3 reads TGTGCCAGCAGTGAAGTGCCCAGTCTTGGGCGGAACACTGAAGCTTTCTTT.

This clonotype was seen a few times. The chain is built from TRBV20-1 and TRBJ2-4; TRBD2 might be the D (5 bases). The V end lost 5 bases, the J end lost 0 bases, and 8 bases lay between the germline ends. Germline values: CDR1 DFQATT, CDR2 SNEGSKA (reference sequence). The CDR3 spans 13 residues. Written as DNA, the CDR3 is TGCAGTGCTTGCGGGCCAGCCAAAAACATTCAGTACTTC. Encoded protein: CSACGPAKNIQYF.

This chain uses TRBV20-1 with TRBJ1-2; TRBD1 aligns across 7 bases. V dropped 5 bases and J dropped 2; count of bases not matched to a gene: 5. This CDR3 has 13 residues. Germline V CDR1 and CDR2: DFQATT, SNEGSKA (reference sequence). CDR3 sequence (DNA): TGCAGTGCTCGGATGGGACAGAACTATGGCTACACCTTC. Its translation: CSARMGQNYGYTF.

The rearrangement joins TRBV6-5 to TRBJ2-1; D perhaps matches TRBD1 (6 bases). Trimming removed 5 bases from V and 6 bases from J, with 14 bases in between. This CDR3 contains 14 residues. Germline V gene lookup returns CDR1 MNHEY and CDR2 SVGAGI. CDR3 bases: TGTGCCAGCAGTAGCCGGACAGCTGGCAATGAGCAGTTCTTC. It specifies CASSSRTAGNEQFF.

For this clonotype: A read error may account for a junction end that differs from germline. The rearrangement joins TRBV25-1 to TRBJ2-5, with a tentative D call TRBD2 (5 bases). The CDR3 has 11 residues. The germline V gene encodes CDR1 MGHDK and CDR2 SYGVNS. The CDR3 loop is CACSPGIQQYF. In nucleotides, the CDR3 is TGTGCCTGCAGTCCGGGGATTCAGCAGTACTTC.

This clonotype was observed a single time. CDR3 nucleotides: TGTGCCAGCAGTATTGACAGGGTAAATGAGCAGTTCTTC. It codes for CASSIDRVNEQFF. V usage is TRBV2 and J usage is TRBJ2-1; 7 nucleotides match TRBD1. The V gene end was trimmed by 5 bases and the J gene end by 7 bases; junction bases not matched to a gene: 5. This CDR3 has 13 residues. Per the germline V gene, CDR1 is SNHLY and CDR2 is FYNNEI. Full variable domain (missing parts from reference TRBV2 and TRBJ2-1): EPEVTQTPSHQVTQMGQEVILRCVPISNHLYFYWYRQILGQKVEFLVSFYNNEISEKSEIFDDQFSVERPDGSNFTLKIRSTKLEDSAMYFCASSIDRVNEQFFGPGTRLTVL.

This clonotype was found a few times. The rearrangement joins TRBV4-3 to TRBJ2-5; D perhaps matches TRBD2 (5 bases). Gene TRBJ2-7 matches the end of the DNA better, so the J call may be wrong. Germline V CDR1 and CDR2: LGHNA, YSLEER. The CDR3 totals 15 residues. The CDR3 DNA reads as TGCGCCAGCAGCCAAGCTGGAGGCCTCAACTACGAGCAGTACTTC. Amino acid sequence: CASSQAGGLNYEQYF.

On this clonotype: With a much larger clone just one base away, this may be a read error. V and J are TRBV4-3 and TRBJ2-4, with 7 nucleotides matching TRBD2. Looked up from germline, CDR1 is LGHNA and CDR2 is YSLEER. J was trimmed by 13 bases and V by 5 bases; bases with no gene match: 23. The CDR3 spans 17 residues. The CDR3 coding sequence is TGCGCCAGCAGCTACTCCGAGCTAGCGGTGGGCCCTATGGAGCAGTACTTC. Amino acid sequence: CASSYSELAVGPMEQYF.

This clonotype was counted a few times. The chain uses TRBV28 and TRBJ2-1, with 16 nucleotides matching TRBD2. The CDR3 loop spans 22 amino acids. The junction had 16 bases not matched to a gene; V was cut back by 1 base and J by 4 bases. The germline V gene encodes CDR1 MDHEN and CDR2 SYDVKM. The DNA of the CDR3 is TGTGCCAGCAGTTTATTTTTAGGGCGCGGGACTAGCGGGGGGGCCAAGTACAATGAGCAGTTCTTC. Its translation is CASSLFLGRGTSGGAKYNEQFF.

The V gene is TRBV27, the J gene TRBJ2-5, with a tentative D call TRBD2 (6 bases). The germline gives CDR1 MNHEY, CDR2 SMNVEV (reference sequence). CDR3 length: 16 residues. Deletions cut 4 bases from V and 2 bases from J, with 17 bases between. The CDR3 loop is CASSSKLRDSQETQYF. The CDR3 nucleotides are TGTGCCAGCAGTTCAAAACTCCGGGACTCGCAAGAGACCCAGTACTTC.

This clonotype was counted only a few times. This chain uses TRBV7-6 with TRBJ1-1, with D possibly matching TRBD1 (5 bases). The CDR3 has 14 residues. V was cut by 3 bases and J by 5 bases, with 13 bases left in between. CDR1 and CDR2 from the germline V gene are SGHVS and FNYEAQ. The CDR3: CASSFQGRETEAFF. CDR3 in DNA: TGTGCCAGCAGCTTCCAGGGACGGGAGACTGAAGCTTTCTTT.

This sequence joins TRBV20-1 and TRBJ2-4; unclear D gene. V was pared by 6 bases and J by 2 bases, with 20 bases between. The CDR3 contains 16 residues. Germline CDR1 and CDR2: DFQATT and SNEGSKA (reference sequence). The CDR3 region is CSAGLGLGFTKNIQYF. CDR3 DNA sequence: TGCAGTGCCGGGCTCGGGCTGGGGTTTACCAAAAACATTCAGTACTTC.

CDR3 DNA: TGTGCCAGCAGCCTCTTCCTAGCGGCTAGCACAGATACGCAGTATTTT. Translation: CASSLFLAASTDTQYF. J is TRBJ2-3 and V is TRBV4-2; 7 bases fit TRBD2. The germline CDR1 and CDR2 sequences are LGHNA and YNFKEQ. The junction had 7 bases not matched to a gene; V was cut back by 4 bases and J by 0 bases. There are 16 residues in the CDR3.